The 31 T cell receptor beta chains listed next were all sequenced from one sample in a study of T cell responses to AZD1222 COVID-19 vaccine. The assay was immunoSEQ multiplex PCR, and TCRdb's table has in-frame clones only and misses some. The table has 150,000 to 200,000 clones, approximately 91% seen once. Sequencing was performed on peripheral blood, taken 28 days after the second AZD1222 dose. These receptors were collected from an adult who received the AZD1222 COVID-19 vaccine.

This clone has just one count. The chain carries TRBV30 and TRBJ1-3, with 12 bases fitting TRBD1. CDR3 length: 18 amino acids. Trimming removed 0 bases from V and 3 bases from J; junction bases left unmatched: 9. Germline values: CDR1 GTSNPN, CDR2 SVGIG (reference sequence). CDR3 sequence: CAWSVAPGTGGYGNTIYF. CDR3 nucleotides: TGTGCCTGGAGTGTAGCCCCCGGGACAGGGGGCTATGGAAACACCATATATTTT.

The CDR3 protein is CASSLAGAATNEKLFF. In DNA form, the CDR3 reads TGTGCCAGCAGCTTGGCCGGGGCCGCAACTAATGAAAAACTGTTTTTT. This chain links TRBV5-6 with TRBJ1-4; D possibly corresponds to TRBD1 (5 bases). V lost 0 bases to trimming and J lost 0 bases, with 9 bases between them. The CDR3 sequence is 16 residues long. The germline CDR1 and CDR2 sequences are SGHDT and YYEEEE.

V is TRBV25-1 and J is TRBJ1-1; no reliable D call. This CDR3 comprises 14 residues. V gave up 4 bases and J gave up 2 bases, with 11 bases separating them. The germline V gene encodes CDR1 MGHDK and CDR2 SYGVNS. DNA for the CDR3: TGTGCCAGCAGTGTCCCGGGGAGAAACACTGAAGCTTTCTTT. Translation: CASSVPGRNTEAFF. The complete variable domain, with remaining parts taken from reference TRBV25-1 and TRBJ1-1, reads EADIYQTPRYLVIGTGKKITLECSQTMGHDKMYWYQQDPGMELHLIHYSYGVNSTEKGDLSSESTVSRIRTEHFPLTLESARPSHTSQYLCASSVPGRNTEAFFGQGTRLTVV.

This clone appeared a single time. The V call is TRBV7-7, the J call TRBJ2-7; 11 bases match TRBD1. CDR3 length: 14 residues. With 5 bases clipped from V and 3 bases from J, the junction kept 3 bases outside the gene matches. CDR1 is SSHAT and CDR2 is FNYEAQ in the germline V gene (reference sequence). The CDR3 protein is CASSRGQGDYEQYF. The CDR3 DNA reads as TGTGCCAGCAGCCGGGGACAGGGGGACTACGAGCAGTACTTC.

This chain links TRBV6-5 with TRBJ2-2; the D gene is possibly TRBD2 (5 bases). Germline loops: CDR1 MNHEY, CDR2 SVGAGI. Deletions cut 0 bases from V and 6 bases from J, with 8 bases between. The CDR3 has 14 amino acids. Here the CDR3 reads CASSYSTGAGELFF. The CDR3 bases are TGTGCCAGCAGTTACTCGACCGGGGCCGGGGAGCTGTTTTTT.

The chain uses TRBV7-9 and TRBJ1-1, with a possible D match to TRBD1 (6 bases). V lost 6 bases and J 1 base, leaving 15 bases between the germline ends. Per germline, CDR1 SEHNR and CDR2 FQNEAQ (reference sequence). CDR3 length: 15 amino acids. For the CDR3, the DNA is TGTGCCAGCAGGGGGATATGGACAGAGAACACTGAAGCTTTCTTT. Its protein is CASRGIWTENTEAFF.

Concerning this clone itself: Germline and junction disagree at one end, which may indicate a read error. The V gene is TRBV2, the J gene TRBJ2-2; D gene uncertain. CDR3 length: 14 amino acids. Germline values: CDR1 SNHLY, CDR2 FYNNEI. CDR3 coding DNA: TGTGCCAGCAGTAAAGCAGGGAACACCGGGGAGCTGTTTTTT. Its protein product is CASSKAGNTGELFF.

CDR3: CASSQGQGDSRWPQHF. CDR3 coding DNA: TGTGCCAGCAGCCAGGGACAGGGAGATTCTCGATGGCCCCAGCATTTT. The chain uses TRBV4-2 and TRBJ1-5; TRBD1 agrees at 9 bases. The CDR3 consists of 16 residues. Unmatched junction bases numbered 12, after V lost 3 bases and J lost 9 bases. Germline V gene sequence: CDR1 LGHNA, CDR2 YNFKEQ.

The J gene is TRBJ1-4, the V gene TRBV2; weak D call: TRBD1 (5 bases). The CDR3 contains 15 residues. Germline-derived CDR1 and CDR2 are SNHLY and FYNNEI. The V end was cut by 6 bases, the J end by 0 bases, with 11 bases between. This CDR3 is CASRYTRATNEKLFF. The CDR3 region has the DNA TGTGCCAGCAGGTACACCAGGGCAACTAATGAAAAACTGTTTTTT.

V and J are TRBV6-2 or TRBV6-3 and TRBJ2-7; D gene uncertain. Per germline, CDR1 MNHEY and CDR2 SVGEGT. The CDR3 covers 14 residues. Between the trimmed V and J ends, which lost 1 base and 9 bases, there was a span of 16 bases. The CDR3 DNA is TGTGCCAGCAGTTACTGGGCCCCCACGGGTGGGCAGTACTTC. Its translation is CASSYWAPTGGQYF.

This clone occurred once. This chain joins TRBV7-8 and TRBJ2-1; D is ambiguous. The CDR3 has 17 amino acids. CDR1 is SGHVS and CDR2 is FQNEAQ in the germline V gene. Trimming stripped 4 bases from V and 0 bases from J, with 16 bases between. CDR3 nucleotides: TGTGCCAGCAGCTACCCCTGGGCGCTTAGCTCCTACAATGAGCAGTTCTTC. This codes for CASSYPWALSSYNEQFF.

The V call is TRBV7-9, the J call TRBJ1-4; D gene uncertain. The CDR3 is made up of 15 amino acids. Looked up from germline, CDR1 is SEHNR and CDR2 is FQNEAQ (reference sequence). Trimming stripped 5 bases from V and 0 bases from J, with 10 bases between. The DNA for the CDR3 is TGTGCCAGCAGCACGGACTGGGCAACTAATGAAAAACTGTTTTTT. As protein: CASSTDWATNEKLFF.

The chain recombines TRBV2 with TRBJ2-5, with D maybe TRBD1 (5 bases). V gave up 3 bases and J gave up 2 bases, with 13 bases separating them. Germline V CDR1 and CDR2: SNHLY, FYNNEI. The CDR3 runs 15 residues. CDR3 nucleotides: TGTGCCAGCAGTGACCACCCAGGGATGCAAGAGACCCAGTACTTC. Translating gives CASSDHPGMQETQYF.

This chain uses TRBV7-8 with TRBJ1-2, with D perhaps TRBD1 (5 bases). CDR3 length equals 15 residues. Looked up from germline, CDR1 is SGHVS and CDR2 is FQNEAQ. Trimming took off 0 bases at V and 8 bases at J, with 16 bases between the two ends. CDR3 region: CASSLARGGHRGYTF. The CDR3 DNA follows: TGTGCCAGCAGCTTAGCTCGCGGGGGTCATCGGGGCTACACCTTC.

DNA of the CDR3: TGTGCCAGTAGTAAGTCTAGCGGGAGTGCCTACGAGCAGTACTTC. Protein sequence: CASSKSSGSAYEQYF. This chain joins TRBV19 and TRBJ2-7; 10 bases map to TRBD2. CDR3 size: 15 residues. CDR1 and CDR2 (germline): LNHDA, SQIVND (reference sequence). With V trimmed by 4 bases and J by 2 bases, 5 bases remained unmatched.

This rearrangement joins TRBV19 to TRBJ1-2, with 7 bases lining up with TRBD1. The CDR3 has 13 residues. From germline, CDR1 is LNHDA and CDR2 SQIVND (reference sequence). Trimming at V came to 3 bases and at J to 2 bases, leaving 0 bases not matched to a gene. As DNA, the CDR3 is TGTGCCAGTAGTATGGGACAGAACTATGGCTACACCTTC. As protein: CASSMGQNYGYTF.

V usage is TRBV9 and J usage is TRBJ2-5; the match to TRBD2 covers 7 bases. CDR3 length: 13 amino acids. Per the germline V gene, CDR1 is SGDLS and CDR2 is YYNGEE. After removal of 3 bases from V and 5 bases from J, the junction contained 4 bases not matched to a gene. Here the CDR3 reads CASSGLAYETQYF. CDR3 bases: TGTGCCAGCAGCGGACTAGCTTACGAGACCCAGTACTTC.

This chain uses TRBV2 with TRBJ1-6; unclear D gene. Germline CDR1 reads SNHLY; CDR2 reads FYNNEI. Trimming cost V 2 bases and J 0 bases, with 8 bases left between them. This CDR3 is 16 amino acids long. The CDR3 DNA sequence: TGTGCCAGCAGTGAAATGGCGGGCTCCTATAATTCACCCCTCCACTTT. Its translation is CASSEMAGSYNSPLHF. Full variable domain (rest looked up from reference TRBV2 and TRBJ1-6): EPEVTQTPSHQVTQMGQEVILRCVPISNHLYFYWYRQILGQKVEFLVSFYNNEISEKSEIFDDQFSVERPDGSNFTLKIRSTKLEDSAMYFCASSEMAGSYNSPLHFGNGTRLTVT.

In its sample, this clone was seen once. In DNA form, the CDR3 reads TGTGCCAGCAGTGACCACAGGGTCAATCAGCCCCAGCATTTT. Amino acid sequence: CASSDHRVNQPQHF. The chain combines TRBV28 with TRBJ1-5; D may be TRBD1 (6 bases). Trimming took off 5 bases at V and 3 bases at J, with 11 bases between the two ends. CDR1 is MDHEN and CDR2 is SYDVKM in the germline V gene. The CDR3 has 14 amino acids.

J is TRBJ1-2 and V is TRBV19, with D tentatively TRBD1 (6 bases). Trimming stripped 0 bases from V and 7 bases from J, with 12 bases between. CDR3 length equals 14 residues. CDR1 LNHDA and CDR2 SQIVND come from the germline V gene (reference sequence). The CDR3 loop reads CASSIEHRVSGYTF. CDR3 in DNA: TGTGCCAGTAGTATAGAGCACAGGGTGAGTGGCTACACCTTC.

V gene TRBV27 combines with J gene TRBJ2-3; tentative D call: TRBD2 (5 bases). Germline CDR1 reads MNHEY; CDR2 reads SMNVEV (reference sequence). Trimming removed 3 bases from V and 5 bases from J, with 9 bases in between. CDR3 length equals 13 residues. CDR3 sequence reads: CASSFMAGDTQYF. The CDR3 nucleotides are TGTGCCAGCAGTTTTATGGCGGGAGATACGCAGTATTTT.

This chain links TRBV28 with TRBJ2-5; a possible D gene is TRBD1 (6 bases). Deletions cut 3 bases from V and 0 bases from J, with 20 bases between. From germline, CDR1 is MDHEN and CDR2 SYDVKM. The length of the CDR3 is 18 residues. This CDR3 reads CASSFPPSTGPNQETQYF. DNA for the CDR3: TGTGCCAGCAGTTTCCCCCCCTCGACAGGTCCCAACCAAGAGACCCAGTACTTC.

The rearrangement joins TRBV5-4 to TRBJ2-2; a possible D gene is TRBD2 (5 bases). V lost 0 bases and J lost 13, with 19 bases in between. The CDR3 sequence is 15 residues long. CDR1 and CDR2 from the germline V gene are SGHNT and YYREEE (reference sequence). CDR3 bases: TGTGCCAGCAGCTTGGCAAATTCGGTGGACTGGGGGCTGTTTTTT. This sequence encodes CASSLANSVDWGLFF.

The rearrangement uses TRBV7-2 and TRBJ1-4; possibly TRBD1 for D (5 bases). Germline CDR1 is SGHTA and CDR2 is FQGNSA. V was cut by 0 bases and J by 10 bases, with 18 bases left in between. The CDR3 extends over 16 amino acids. CDR3 sequence: CASSLAKSLGGGKLFF. CDR3 nucleotides: TGTGCCAGCAGCTTAGCGAAGAGCCTGGGCGGGGGAAAACTGTTTTTT. The whole variable domain, filled in from reference TRBV7-2 and TRBJ1-4, reads GAGVSQSPSNKVTEKGKDVELRCDPISGHTALYWYRQSLGQGLEFLIYFQGNSAPDKSGLPSDRFSAERTGGSVSTLTIQRTQQEDSAVYLCASSLAKSLGGGKLFFGSGTQLSVL.

CDR3 coding DNA: TGTGCCAGCAGCCCAGGGTGGGGGACCTACGAGCAGTACTTC. Translation: CASSPGWGTYEQYF. This chain uses TRBV5-4 with TRBJ2-7, with D perhaps matching TRBD1 or TRBD2 (5 bases each). V was cut by 4 bases and J by 2 bases, with 13 bases left in between. Germline V gene sequence: CDR1 SGHNT, CDR2 YYREEE (reference sequence). The CDR3 has 14 amino acids.

The chain is built from TRBV6-2 or TRBV6-3 and TRBJ2-1; D is ambiguous. Germline V lookup: CDR1 MNHEY, CDR2 SVGEGT. The CDR3 contains 19 residues. Trimming took 1 base from V and 4 from J, leaving 23 bases between them. DNA for the CDR3: TGTGCCAGCAGTTACTGGTCCGGGCCCAACCAAACGCGATACAATGAGCAGTTCTTC. Its translation is CASSYWSGPNQTRYNEQFF.

This sequence joins TRBV27 and TRBJ1-6; 8 bases are a match to TRBD1. The CDR3 spans 15 residues. From germline, CDR1 is MNHEY and CDR2 SMNVEV (reference sequence). Germline trimming cut 5 bases from V and 7 bases from J; bases unmatched to any gene: 7. The CDR3 protein is CASSVNRDRNSPLHF. CDR3 bases: TGTGCCAGCAGTGTAAACCGGGACAGGAATTCACCCCTCCACTTT.

The chain uses TRBV24-1 and TRBJ2-5, with D perhaps matching TRBD1 (6 bases). V lost 2 bases and J lost 4, with 13 bases in between. CDR1 and CDR2 from the germline V gene are KGHDR and SFDVKD. This CDR3 spans 15 amino acids. The CDR3 DNA is TGTGCCACCAGTGATTACCAGGGGTGGGGAGAGACCCAGTACTTC. As protein: CATSDYQGWGETQYF.

V usage is TRBV19 and J usage is TRBJ1-2; D gene ambiguous. V lost 4 bases and J lost 4, with 16 bases in between. The V gene's germline CDR1 is LNHDA and CDR2 SQIVND (reference sequence). CDR3 length: 15 residues. CDR3 sequence reads: CASSTTGVIGYGYTF. CDR3 in DNA: TGTGCCAGTAGTACGACTGGGGTGATAGGCTATGGCTACACCTTC.

The chain couples TRBV4-1 to TRBJ2-3; D unclear. The V gene's germline CDR1 is MGHRA and CDR2 YSYEKL. This CDR3 region has 14 residues. V lost 1 base to trimming and J lost 1 base, with 6 bases between them. The CDR3 bases are TGCGCCAGCAGCCAAGCCACTGGCACAGATACGCAGTATTTT. Protein product: CASSQATGTDTQYF.

The CDR3 region has the DNA TGTGCCAGCATCCAAACGGGGGGGGCGTATTCACCCCTCCACTTT. It yields the protein CASIQTGGAYSPLHF. The chain has TRBV6-6 and TRBJ1-6, with D possibly matching TRBD1 (6 bases). Deletions cut 7 bases from V and 8 bases from J, with 18 bases between. CDR1 and CDR2 from the germline V gene are MNHNY and SVGAGI (reference sequence). The CDR3 sequence is 15 residues long.